The TCR beta chain described here comes from a study of technical replicates of blood from a handful of donors. Clones were sequenced by immunoSEQ multiplex PCR, and TCRdb holds only the in-frame ones, with some missing. The table includes about 16,000 clones, around nine tenths detected once. The length of the CDR3 is 19 residues. Trimming cost V 0 bases and J 1 base, with 20 bases left between them. This rearrangement joins TRBV23-1 to TRBJ2-3, with unresolved D. TRBV23-1 is known as an ORF, though its function is uncertain. Material for sequencing was PBMCs. The receptor was isolated from a human donor in good health. CDR3 region: CASSQSVSCRRCCTDTQYF. CDR3 in DNA: TGCGCCAGCAGTCAATCCGTGTCCTGCCGGAGATGCTGCACAGATACGCAGTATTTT.